This T cell receptor beta chain appears in the sequencing data of a study of blood T cell repertoires in COVID-19. Original analysis: Using reference gene primer amplification, nucleated cell counts were estimated. Only in-frame clones appear in the TCRdb table, and some are missing; sequencing was by immunoSEQ multiplex PCR. V, J and clone size are those of that table, while D and trimming were read from the DNA. The sample consists of around 250,000 clones, over 75% of them appearing once. The CDR3 consists of 13 residues. Germline CDR1 is SEHNR and CDR2 is FQNEAQ (reference sequence). With 6 bases removed from V and 5 bases from J, the gap between germline ends came to 13 bases. During the 2 weeks before they entered the study, exposed participants had met someone with a PCR-confirmed or clinician-diagnosed COVID-19 case. This clone was seen more than once but under ten times.

Sequenced: PBMCs or T cells enriched from blood (not recorded which). The TCR sequence derives from a woman in her forties who had been exposed to COVID-19. This chain connects TRBV7-9 to TRBJ2-5; possibly TRBD1 for D (5 bases). The DNA for the CDR3 is TGTGCCAGCAGAAAAAGACCAGGGGAGACCCAGTACTTC. It translates to CASRKRPGETQYF.